The clone carrying this T cell receptor beta chain was detected once. These data originate in a study of blood T cell repertoires in COVID-19. V lost 4 bases, J lost 6 bases, and 10 bases stayed unmatched. Per germline, CDR1 SGHNT and CDR2 YYREEE (reference sequence). The CDR3 totals 16 residues. Cohorts were assigned according to the clinical history that participants reported. The repertoire was sequenced with immunoSEQ multiplex PCR; TCRdb's copy has only in-frame clones and lacks some. Of around 180,000 clones in the sample, 84% are singletons; the top ten hold roughly 12%. Material: PBMCs or T cells enriched from blood (not recorded which). The chain uses TRBV5-4 and TRBJ1-1; 12 positions match TRBD1. This sequence was found in a man aged 45 to 65 who had recovered from COVID-19. The CDR3 bases are TGTGCCAGCAGCACGGGACAGGGGGCATCTGTCTCTGAAGCTTTCTTT. This codes for CASSTGQGASVSEAFF.